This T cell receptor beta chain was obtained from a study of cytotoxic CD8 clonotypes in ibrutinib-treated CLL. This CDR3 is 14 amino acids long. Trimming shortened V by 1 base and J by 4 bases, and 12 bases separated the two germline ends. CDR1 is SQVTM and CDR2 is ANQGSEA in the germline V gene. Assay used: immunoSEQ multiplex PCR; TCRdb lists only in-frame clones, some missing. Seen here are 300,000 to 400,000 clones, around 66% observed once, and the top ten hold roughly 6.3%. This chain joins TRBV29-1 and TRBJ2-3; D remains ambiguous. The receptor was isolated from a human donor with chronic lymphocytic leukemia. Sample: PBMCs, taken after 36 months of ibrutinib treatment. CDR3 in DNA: TGCAGCGTTGAAGGGGCTAGTAGGTCAGATACGCAGTATTTT. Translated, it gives CSVEGASRSDTQYF.